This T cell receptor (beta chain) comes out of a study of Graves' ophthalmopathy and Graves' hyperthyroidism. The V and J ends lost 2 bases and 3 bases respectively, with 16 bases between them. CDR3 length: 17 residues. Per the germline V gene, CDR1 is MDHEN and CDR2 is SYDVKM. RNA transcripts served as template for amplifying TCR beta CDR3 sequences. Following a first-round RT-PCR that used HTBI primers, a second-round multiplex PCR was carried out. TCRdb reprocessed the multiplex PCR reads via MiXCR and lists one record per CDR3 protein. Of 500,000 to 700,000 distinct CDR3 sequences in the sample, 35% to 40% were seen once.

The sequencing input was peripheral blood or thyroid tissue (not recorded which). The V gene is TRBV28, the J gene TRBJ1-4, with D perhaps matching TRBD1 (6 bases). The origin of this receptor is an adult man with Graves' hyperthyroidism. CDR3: CASSLEWGAAANEKLFF. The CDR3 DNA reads TGTGCCAGCAGTTTAGAGTGGGGGGCTGCGGCTAATGAAAAACTGTTTTTT.